This T cell receptor (beta chain) was found in a study of memory CD4+ T cells and cytomegalovirus serostatus. Overall study: Of the healthy Belgian adults, 9 or 10 were CMV seropositive and approximately 25 seronegative.

V shed 0 bases and J shed 6 bases, with 12 bases lying between them. Germline V lookup: CDR1 SGHRS, CDR2 YFSETQ. This CDR3 comprises 14 residues. Sequenced by immunoSEQ multiplex PCR; TCRdb stores in-frame clones only, minus some. In the table there are around 44,000 clones, over 70% of which are singletons. Study-level results: Each of 67 CMV-associated TCRbeta sequences occurred in one to five individuals.

Concerning this clone itself: Its antigen is undetermined.

Single viable CD3+CD4+CD8-CD45RO+ cells were sorted as the memory CD4+ T cells. The TCR was taken from an adult in good health and CMV-seronegative. The source material was memory CD4+ T cells from blood. This chain joins TRBV5-1 and TRBJ1-1; D is possibly TRBD1 (5 bases). CDR3 sequence (DNA): TGCGCCAGCAGCTTGGGACAGAGCAGTGCTGAAGCTTTCTTT. Its protein product is CASSLGQSSAEAFF.